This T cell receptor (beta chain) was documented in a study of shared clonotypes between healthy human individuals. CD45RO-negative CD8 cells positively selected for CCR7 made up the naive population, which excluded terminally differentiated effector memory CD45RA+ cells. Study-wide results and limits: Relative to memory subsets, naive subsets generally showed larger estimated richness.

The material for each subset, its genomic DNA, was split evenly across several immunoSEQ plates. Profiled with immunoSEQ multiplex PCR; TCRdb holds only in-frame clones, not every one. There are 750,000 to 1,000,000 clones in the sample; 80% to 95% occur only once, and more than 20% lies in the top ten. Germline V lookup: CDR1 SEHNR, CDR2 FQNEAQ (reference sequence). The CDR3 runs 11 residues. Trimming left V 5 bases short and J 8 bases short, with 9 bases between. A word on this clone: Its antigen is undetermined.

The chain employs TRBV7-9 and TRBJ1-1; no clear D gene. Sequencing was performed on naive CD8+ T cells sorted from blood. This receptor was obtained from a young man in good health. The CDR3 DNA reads TGTGCCAGCAGCCCGGACGGGGAAGCTTTCTTT. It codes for CASSPDGEAFF. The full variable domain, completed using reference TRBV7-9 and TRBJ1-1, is DTGVSQNPRHKITKRGQNVTFRCDPISEHNRLYWYRQTLGQGPEFLTYFQNEAQLEKSRLLSDRFSAERPKGSFSTLEIQRTEQGDSAMYLCASSPDGEAFFGQGTRLTVV.